This T cell receptor beta chain was recorded in a study of T cells after posttransplantation cyclophosphamide. Study-level results: Blood and skin or GI T cell repertoires showed limited TRB overlap. Recipient CMV seropositivity and CMV reactivation strongly tracked TRB clonality. Later blood repertoires were often dominated by clones from the donor CD8+ memory compartment.

Assay: immunoSEQ multiplex PCR; the TCRdb copy retains only in-frame clones and omits some. The sample contains about 26,000 clones, none of them singletons. With V trimmed by 0 bases and J by 8 bases, 10 bases remained unmatched. Germline-derived CDR1 and CDR2 are MDHEN and SYDVKM. The CDR3 runs 16 residues. This related bone marrow graft donor gave peripheral blood on the day of marrow donation. At least ten counts were recorded for this clone. Its specificity is unknown. The material sequenced was PBMCs. This TCR was recovered from a man between 45 and 60 years old in good health, CMV-negative, and a related stem cell transplant donor. The chain employs TRBV28 and TRBJ1-2, with 9 bases lining up with TRBD1. CDR3 coding DNA: TGTGCCAGCAGTTTATGGGTGGGACAGGGCCGTGGAGGCTACACCTTC. Its translation is CASSLWVGQGRGGYTF.